This entry features one T cell receptor beta chain sequence. The sample comes from a study of blood T cell repertoires in COVID-19. Study overall: Italy, Spain and the United States were the sources of the convalescent and acute COVID-19 samples. PBMCs, B-cell-depleted T cells, or T cells provided the cDNA or gDNA that made up the material.

In the original workflow: Cell counts per sample came from amplifying reference gene primers. Sequenced by immunoSEQ multiplex PCR; TCRdb stores in-frame clones only, minus some. From that table come the V and J calls and clone size; the DNA was used to work out D and trimming. Here the sample spans fewer than 300,000 clones, about nine tenths being singletons. Per germline, CDR1 MNHEY and CDR2 SVGAGI. With V trimmed by 10 bases and J by 4 bases, 7 bases remained unmatched. This CDR3 comprises 13 residues. The chain recombines TRBV6-5 with TRBJ1-5; 7 bases are shared with TRBD1. The TCR was taken from a man aged 55 to 70 who had recovered from COVID-19. Source material: peripheral blood. The CDR3, as DNA: TGTGCCATCCGACAGGGCGGAAATCAGCCCCAGCATTTT. Translating it yields CAIRQGGNQPQHF.